This paragraph covers one T cell receptor beta chain sequence. Its antigen is currently unknown. The use of a sample-barcoded 5' primer and a J-beta primer mix characterized a second PCR of 7 to 11 cycles. TCRdb recomputed calls from the 5' RACE reads with MiXCR, one row per CDR3 protein. This table holds about 400,000 distinct CDR3 sequences, 45% to 60% found once. V was trimmed by 4 bases and J by 11 bases, leaving 20 bases between them. This CDR3 is built from 13 residues. Looked up from germline, CDR1 is SQVTM and CDR2 is ANQGSEA. This specimen comes from a study of blood T cells in healthy people across ages. General observations from the study: When set beside aged donors, long-lived donors presented more naive CD4+ cells and higher diversity.

V gene TRBV29-1 combines with J gene TRBJ2-5; possibly TRBD1 for D (6 bases). Sequencing used blood. This TCR was recovered from a man between 60 and 75 years old in good health. The chain's CDR3 is CSVVTGSAYGQYF. Here the CDR3 DNA reads TGCAGCGTTGTTACAGGGAGCGCCTACGGGCAGTACTTC. Looking up the rest from reference TRBV29-1 and TRBJ2-5 gives the full variable domain: SAVISQKPSRDICQRGTSLTIQCQVDSQVTMMFWYRQQPGQSLTLIATANQGSEATYESGFVIDKFPISRPNLTFSTLTVSNMSPEDSSIYLCSVVTGSAYGQYFGPGTRLLVL.